The present entry profiles one TCR beta chain with its context. A TCRbeta library incorporating unique molecular identifiers was prepared. Each CDR3 protein gets one entry after TCRdb re-called the PCR reads with MiXCR. The sample has 400,000 to 500,000 distinct CDR3 sequences, about a tenth seen once. CDR1 and CDR2 (germline): SQVTM, ANQGSEA. This CDR3 is built from 15 residues. Trimming took off 0 bases at V and 2 bases at J, with 14 bases between the two ends. These data originate in a study of T-cell reconstitution after alpha-beta-depleted transplantation in children. Sequencing was performed on PBMCs from the stem cell graft donor, taken from the stem cell graft. This chain uses TRBV29-1 with TRBJ2-7; D is perhaps TRBD1 or TRBD2 (5 bases each). The TCR sequence derives from a human donor who donated a stem cell graft to a child with acute myeloid leukemia. As DNA, the CDR3 is TGCAGCGTTGAAGAGGTACGAAGAGGGGCCTACGAGCAGTACTTC. This translates into CSVEEVRRGAYEQYF.